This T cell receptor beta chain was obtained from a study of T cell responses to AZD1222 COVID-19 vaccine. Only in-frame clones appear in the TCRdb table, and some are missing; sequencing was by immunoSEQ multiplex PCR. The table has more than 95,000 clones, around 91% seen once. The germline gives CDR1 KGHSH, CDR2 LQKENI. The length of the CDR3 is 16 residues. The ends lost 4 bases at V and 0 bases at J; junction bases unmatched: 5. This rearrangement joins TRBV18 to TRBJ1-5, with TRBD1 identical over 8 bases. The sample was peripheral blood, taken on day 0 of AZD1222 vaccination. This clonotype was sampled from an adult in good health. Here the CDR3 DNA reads TGTGCCAGCTCACTACAGGGGGGGAGTAGCAATCAGCCCCAGCATTTT. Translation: CASSLQGGSSNQPQHF.